These 14 T cell receptor beta chains share one sample of origin, sequenced in a study of OX40 agonist ivuxolimab in advanced cancers. Here immunoSEQ multiplex PCR was the method, and the copy in TCRdb shows in-frame clones only, minus some. The table shows approximately 84,000 clones, with under 95% occurring only once. The sample was CD4+ or CD8+ T cells sorted from blood, taken in a trial of the OX40 agonist ivuxolimab. Every receptor here comes from an adult with an advanced solid tumor such as melanoma, head and neck, liver or kidney cancer.

The V and J genes are TRBV2 and TRBJ2-1, with 10 bases aligning to TRBD1. This CDR3 region has 15 residues. Germline V CDR1 and CDR2: SNHLY, FYNNEI. Losses at the gene ends were 5 bases for V and 3 bases for J; bases not matched to a gene: 4. Here the CDR3 reads CASSTGTGVYNEQFF. The CDR3 nucleotides read TGTGCCAGCAGTACCGGGACAGGGGTCTACAATGAGCAGTTCTTC.

The chain combines TRBV28 with TRBJ2-5, with D perhaps TRBD1 or TRBD2 (5 bases each). The J call could be wrong; TRBJ2-7 is a better fit for the DNA end. Germline assignment: CDR1 MDHEN and CDR2 SYDVKM. The length of the CDR3 is 15 residues. DNA for the CDR3: TGTGCCAGCAGTCCCCGGGGCAGGGTCTCTCACGAGCAGTACTTC. As protein: CASSPRGRVSHEQYF.

The chain recombines TRBV19 with TRBJ2-5; 10 bases are shared with TRBD2. The CDR3 is 17 amino acids. Germline trimming cut 3 bases from V and 1 base from J; bases unmatched to any gene: 8. Germline assignment: CDR1 LNHDA and CDR2 SQIVND (reference sequence). The CDR3 spells CASSMGLAGVPQETQYF. For the CDR3, the DNA is TGTGCCAGTAGTATGGGGCTAGCGGGGGTCCCCCAAGAGACCCAGTACTTC.

The chain is built from TRBV30 and TRBJ2-1, with D perhaps matching TRBD2 (6 bases). CDR1 is GTSNPN and CDR2 is SVGIG in the germline V gene (reference sequence). The V gene lost 5 bases and the J gene lost 8 bases, with 13 bases spanning the gap. The CDR3 is 12 amino acids. CDR3 DNA: TGTGCCTGGGGCAATGGGGGGTATGAGCAGTTCTTC. It codes for CAWGNGGYEQFF.

This clone occurred once. The gene calls are TRBV7-9 and TRBJ2-3; TRBD1 is a possible D gene (6 bases). V was pared by 0 bases and J by 6 bases, with 13 bases between. The germline V gene has CDR1 SEHNR and CDR2 FQNEAQ (reference sequence). This CDR3 region has 15 residues. The CDR3 loop reads CASSLAIRGGDTQYF. CDR3 bases: TGTGCCAGCAGCTTAGCAATCAGGGGCGGGGATACGCAGTATTTT.

The gene calls are TRBV5-4 and TRBJ1-2; D call uncertain. Germline V gene lookup returns CDR1 SGHNT and CDR2 YYREEE (reference sequence). The CDR3 covers 14 residues. Trimming took off 0 bases at V and 0 bases at J, with 6 bases between the two ends. The CDR3 loop is CASSLDRTNYGYTF. The CDR3 DNA sequence: TGTGCCAGCAGCTTGGACAGAACTAACTATGGCTACACCTTC.

The V call is TRBV11-2, the J call TRBJ1-3; a possible D gene is TRBD1 (5 bases). Germline CDR1 is SGHAT and CDR2 is FQNNGV. This CDR3 is 15 amino acids long. Trimming left V 1 base short and J 2 bases short, with 9 bases between. The CDR3: CASSLAGGPGNTIYF. The CDR3 coding sequence is TGTGCCAGCAGCTTAGCGGGGGGTCCTGGAAACACCATATATTTT.

The chain employs TRBV4-1 and TRBJ1-1, with D perhaps matching TRBD1 (6 bases). V was cut by 0 bases and J by 5 bases, with 7 bases left in between. CDR1 and CDR2 (germline): MGHRA, YSYEKL. This CDR3 has 13 residues. In nucleotides, the CDR3 is TGCGCCAGCAGCCAAGAGGGGACAACTGAAGCTTTCTTT. Protein sequence: CASSQEGTTEAFF.

This chain joins TRBV30 and TRBJ2-5; TRBD2 matches at 9 bases. The germline gives CDR1 GTSNPN, CDR2 SVGIG (reference sequence). V shed 0 bases, J shed 5 bases, and the junction held 7 bases outside the gene matches. CDR3 size: 15 residues. CDR3 amino acids: CAWSVRAGGFETQYF. The CDR3, as DNA: TGTGCCTGGAGTGTACGAGCGGGGGGATTCGAGACCCAGTACTTC.

The chain has TRBV6-4 and TRBJ1-5; D is unresolved. From germline, CDR1 is MRHNA and CDR2 SNTAGT. The CDR3 extends over 13 amino acids. The germline V and J ends were trimmed by 3 bases and 3 bases, with 6 bases remaining between them. Here the CDR3 reads CASSEAANQPQHF. The CDR3 region has the DNA TGTGCCAGCAGTGAAGCCGCCAATCAGCCCCAGCATTTT.

The rearrangement uses TRBV19 and TRBJ1-5; 12 nucleotides align to TRBD1. Germline V gene lookup returns CDR1 LNHDA and CDR2 SQIVND (reference sequence). Trimming removed 7 bases from V and 6 bases from J; junction bases left unmatched: 7. The CDR3 contains 15 residues. CDR3 bases: TGTGCCAGTAACCCGGGACAGGGGGCTGGTCAGCCCCAGCATTTT. Translated: CASNPGQGAGQPQHF.

The chain uses TRBV4-2 and TRBJ2-5; D assignment may be TRBD1 or TRBD2 (5 bases each). The V gene lost 6 bases and the J gene lost 3 bases, with 14 bases spanning the gap. The germline gives CDR1 LGHNA, CDR2 YNFKEQ. There are 14 residues in the CDR3. The CDR3 region is CASRVAVGEETQYF. CDR3 nucleotide sequence: TGTGCCAGCAGGGTCGCGGTGGGGGAAGAGACCCAGTACTTC.

Here the CDR3 DNA reads TGTGCCAGCGCGACAAGGGAACTCTCTGGAAACACCATATATTTT. As protein: CASATRELSGNTIYF. The chain joins TRBV28 to TRBJ1-3; D is unclear. The CDR3 sequence is 15 residues long. V lost 8 bases and J lost 0, with 14 bases in between. Per germline, CDR1 MDHEN and CDR2 SYDVKM.

The gene calls are TRBV27 and TRBJ1-1; 7 bases align to TRBD1. V gave up 0 bases and J gave up 4 bases; unmatched junction bases: 11. The CDR3 has 17 amino acids. The germline gives CDR1 MNHEY, CDR2 SMNVEV (reference sequence). The CDR3 loop is CASSLSVFRDRATEAFF. The CDR3 region has the DNA TGTGCCAGCAGTTTATCTGTTTTTCGGGACAGAGCCACTGAAGCTTTCTTT.